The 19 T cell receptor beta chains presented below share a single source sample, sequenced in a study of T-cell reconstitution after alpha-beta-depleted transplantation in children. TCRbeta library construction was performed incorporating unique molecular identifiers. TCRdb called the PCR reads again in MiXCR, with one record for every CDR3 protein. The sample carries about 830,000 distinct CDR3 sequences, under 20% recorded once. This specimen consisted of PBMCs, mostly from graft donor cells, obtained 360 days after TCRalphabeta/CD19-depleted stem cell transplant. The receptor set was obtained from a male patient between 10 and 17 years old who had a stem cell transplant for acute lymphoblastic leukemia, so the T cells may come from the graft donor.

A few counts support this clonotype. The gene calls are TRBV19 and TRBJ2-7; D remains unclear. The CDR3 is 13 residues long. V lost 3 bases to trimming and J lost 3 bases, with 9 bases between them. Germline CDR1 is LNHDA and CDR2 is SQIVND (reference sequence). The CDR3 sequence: CASSMGGYYEQYF. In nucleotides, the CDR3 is TGTGCCAGTAGTATGGGTGGATACTACGAGCAGTACTTC.

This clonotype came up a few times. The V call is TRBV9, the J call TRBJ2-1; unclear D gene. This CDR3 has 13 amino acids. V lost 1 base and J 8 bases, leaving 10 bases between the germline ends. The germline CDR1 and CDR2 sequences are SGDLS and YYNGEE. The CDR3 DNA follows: TGTGCCAGCAGCGTACTCGGCCCCGATGAGCAGTTCTTC. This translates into CASSVLGPDEQFF.

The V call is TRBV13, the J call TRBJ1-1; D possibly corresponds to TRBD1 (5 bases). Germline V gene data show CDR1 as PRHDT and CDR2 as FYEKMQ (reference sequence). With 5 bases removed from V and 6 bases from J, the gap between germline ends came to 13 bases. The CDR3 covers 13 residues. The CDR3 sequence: CASSRGTSPEAFF. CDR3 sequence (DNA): TGTGCCAGCAGCCGCGGGACGTCCCCTGAAGCTTTCTTT.

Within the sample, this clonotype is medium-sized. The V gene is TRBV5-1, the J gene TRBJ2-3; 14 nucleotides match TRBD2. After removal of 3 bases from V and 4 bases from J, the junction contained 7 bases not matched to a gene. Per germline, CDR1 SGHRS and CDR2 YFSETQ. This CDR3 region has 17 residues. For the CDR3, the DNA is TGCGCCAGCAGCTGGGGACTGGGACTAGCGGGAGCAGATACGCAGTATTTT. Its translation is CASSWGLGLAGADTQYF. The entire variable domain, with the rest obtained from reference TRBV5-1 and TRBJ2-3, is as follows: KAGVTQTPRYLIKTRGQQVTLSCSPISGHRSVSWYQQTPGQGLQFLFEYFSETQRNKGNFPGRFSGRQFSNSRSEMNVSTLELGDSALYLCASSWGLGLAGADTQYFGPGTRLTVL.

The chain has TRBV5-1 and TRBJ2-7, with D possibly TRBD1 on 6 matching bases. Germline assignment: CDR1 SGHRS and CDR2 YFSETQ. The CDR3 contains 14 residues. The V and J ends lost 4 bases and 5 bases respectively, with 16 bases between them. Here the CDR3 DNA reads TGCGCCAGCAGCGCGAAGACAGGCACCCACGAGCAGTACTTC. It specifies CASSAKTGTHEQYF.

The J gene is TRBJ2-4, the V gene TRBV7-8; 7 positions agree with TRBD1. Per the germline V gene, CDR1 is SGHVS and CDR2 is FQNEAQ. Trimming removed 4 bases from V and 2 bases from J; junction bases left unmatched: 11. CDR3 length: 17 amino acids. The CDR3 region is CASSSPRQGGSKNIQYF. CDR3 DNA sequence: TGTGCCAGCAGCTCCCCACGGCAAGGGGGCTCCAAAAACATTCAGTACTTC.

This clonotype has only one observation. In nucleotides, the CDR3 is TGTGCCAGCAGTTTACCGCGGCTAGCGGGATGGTACAATGAGCAGTTCTTC. Translated: CASSLPRLAGWYNEQFF. The rearrangement links TRBV3-1 to TRBJ2-1; 9 bases align to TRBD2. The CDR3 is 17 amino acids. Per the germline V gene, CDR1 is LGHDT and CDR2 is YNNKEL (reference sequence). V lost 6 bases to trimming and J lost 4 bases; unmatched junction nucleotides: 13.

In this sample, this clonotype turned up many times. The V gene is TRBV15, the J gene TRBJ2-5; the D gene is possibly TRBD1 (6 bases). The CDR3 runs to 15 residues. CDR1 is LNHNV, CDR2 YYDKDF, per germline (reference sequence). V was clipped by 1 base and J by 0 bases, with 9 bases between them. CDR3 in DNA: TGTGCCACCAGCAGAGCACAGGGCTACCAAGAGACCCAGTACTTC. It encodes CATSRAQGYQETQYF.

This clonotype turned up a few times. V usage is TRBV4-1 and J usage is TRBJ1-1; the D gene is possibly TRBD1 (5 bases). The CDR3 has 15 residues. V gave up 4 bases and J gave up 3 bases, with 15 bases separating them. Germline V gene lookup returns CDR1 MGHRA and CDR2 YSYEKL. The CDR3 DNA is TGCGCCAGCAGCCCAATGGCGGGGGGGGACACTGAAGCTTTCTTT. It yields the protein CASSPMAGGDTEAFF.

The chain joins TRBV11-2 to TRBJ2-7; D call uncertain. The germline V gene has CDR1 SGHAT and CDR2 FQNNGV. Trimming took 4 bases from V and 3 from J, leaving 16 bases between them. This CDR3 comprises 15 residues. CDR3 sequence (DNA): TGTGCCAGCAGCTCTACAAAGGGCAGTTACTACGAGCAGTACTTC. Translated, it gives CASSSTKGSYYEQYF.

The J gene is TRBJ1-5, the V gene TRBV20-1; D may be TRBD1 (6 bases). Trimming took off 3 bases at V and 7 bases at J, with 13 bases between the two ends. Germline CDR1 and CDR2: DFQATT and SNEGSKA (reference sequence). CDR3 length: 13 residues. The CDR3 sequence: CSASFWGLQPQHF. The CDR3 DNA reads TGCAGTGCTAGTTTTTGGGGGCTCCAGCCCCAGCATTTT.

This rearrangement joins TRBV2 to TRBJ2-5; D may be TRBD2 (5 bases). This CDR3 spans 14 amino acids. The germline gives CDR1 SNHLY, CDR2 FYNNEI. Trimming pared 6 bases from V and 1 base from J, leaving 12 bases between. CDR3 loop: CASSGVTLQETQYF. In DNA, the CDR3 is TGTGCCAGCAGCGGGGTTACACTCCAAGAGACCCAGTACTTC. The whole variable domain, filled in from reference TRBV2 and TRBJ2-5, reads EPEVTQTPSHQVTQMGQEVILRCVPISNHLYFYWYRQILGQKVEFLVSFYNNEISEKSEIFDDQFSVERPDGSNFTLKIRSTKLEDSAMYFCASSGVTLQETQYFGPGTRLLVL.

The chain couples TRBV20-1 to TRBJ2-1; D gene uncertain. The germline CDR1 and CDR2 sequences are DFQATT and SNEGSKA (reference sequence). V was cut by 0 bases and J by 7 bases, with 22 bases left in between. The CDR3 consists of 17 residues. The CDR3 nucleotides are TGCAGTGCTAGAGATCCCTTCGTAGCACCGAGAGGTAATGAGCAGTTCTTC. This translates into CSARDPFVAPRGNEQFF.

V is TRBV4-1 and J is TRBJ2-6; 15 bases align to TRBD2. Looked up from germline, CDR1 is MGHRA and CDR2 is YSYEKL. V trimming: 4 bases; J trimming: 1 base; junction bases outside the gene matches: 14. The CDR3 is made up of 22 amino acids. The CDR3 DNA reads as TGCGCCAGCAGCCGAAGGGACGGGGGACTAGCGGGAGGCCCATCTGGGGCCAACGTCCTGACTTTC. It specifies CASSRRDGGLAGGPSGANVLTF.

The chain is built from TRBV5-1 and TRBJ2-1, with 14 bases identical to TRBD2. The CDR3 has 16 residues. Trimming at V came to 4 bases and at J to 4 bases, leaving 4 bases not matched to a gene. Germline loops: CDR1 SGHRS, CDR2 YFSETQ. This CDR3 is CASSIRTSGGYNEQFF. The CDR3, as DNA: TGCGCCAGCAGCATACGGACTAGCGGGGGGTACAATGAGCAGTTCTTC. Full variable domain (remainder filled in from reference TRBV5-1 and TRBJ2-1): KAGVTQTPRYLIKTRGQQVTLSCSPISGHRSVSWYQQTPGQGLQFLFEYFSETQRNKGNFPGRFSGRQFSNSRSEMNVSTLELGDSALYLCASSIRTSGGYNEQFFGPGTRLTVL.

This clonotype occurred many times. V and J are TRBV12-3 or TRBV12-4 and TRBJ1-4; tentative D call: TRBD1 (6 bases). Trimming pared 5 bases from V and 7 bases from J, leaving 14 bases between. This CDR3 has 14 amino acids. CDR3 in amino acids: CASSRYRDGEKLFF. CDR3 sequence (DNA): TGTGCCAGCAGTCGCTACAGGGACGGTGAAAAACTGTTTTTT.

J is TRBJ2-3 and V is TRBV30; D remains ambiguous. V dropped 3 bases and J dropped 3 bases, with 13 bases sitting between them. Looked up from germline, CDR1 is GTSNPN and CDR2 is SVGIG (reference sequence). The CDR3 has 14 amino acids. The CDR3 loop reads CAWRVGYTTDTQYF. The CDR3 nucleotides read TGTGCCTGGAGAGTGGGGTATACAACAGATACGCAGTATTTT.

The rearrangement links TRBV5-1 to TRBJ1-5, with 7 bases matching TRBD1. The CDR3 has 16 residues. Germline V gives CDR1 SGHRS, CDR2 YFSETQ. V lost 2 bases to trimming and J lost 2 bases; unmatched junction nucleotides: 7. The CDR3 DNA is TGCGCCAGCAGCTTAACGACAGGGAGCGGCAATCAGCCCCAGCATTTT. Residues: CASSLTTGSGNQPQHF.

The CDR3 protein is CASSQGGLAASTDTQYF. The DNA of the CDR3 is TGCGCCAGCAGCCAGGGGGGACTAGCGGCTAGCACAGATACGCAGTATTTT. This chain uses TRBV4-1 with TRBJ2-3, with TRBD2 matching over 11 bases. CDR1 and CDR2 (germline): MGHRA, YSYEKL. This CDR3 is 17 amino acids long. The ends lost 3 bases at V and 0 bases at J; junction bases unmatched: 5.